This TCR beta chain emerged from a study of T-cell memory formation after mild COVID-19. Study-wide results and limits: Later expanders leaned CD4+, whereas clones that contracted between day 15 and 85 were balanced CD4/CD8.

Each CDR3 protein is one row after TCRdb ran MiXCR on the 5' RACE reads. The table records fewer than 650,000 distinct CDR3 sequences, 17% of them present only once. This clonotype was recorded a few times. Its target is unknown. Per germline, CDR1 GTSNPN and CDR2 SVGIG (reference sequence). This CDR3 region has 14 residues. V lost 5 bases to trimming and J lost 1 base, with 12 bases between them. The sample comprised PBMCs or a T cell subset sorted from them (not recorded which). The sequence was collected from an adult woman who had mild COVID-19 (a few samples of this study predate the infection). Cell type and time point are not known. The rearrangement links TRBV30 to TRBJ2-1; D gene unclear. CDR3 residues: CAWSTDASYNEQFF. The CDR3 DNA reads as TGTGCCTGGTCGACGGACGCTTCCTACAATGAGCAGTTCTTC.